This TCR beta chain emerged from a study of CD8+ T cells in alopecia areata. Study context: For 6 to 18 months, tofacitinib was taken, and 6 months off drug followed.

Study results and limitations: Tofacitinib significantly decreased scalp clonality and expanded CD8+ clones among top 100.

The treatment is: oral pan-JAK inhibitor, 5-10 mg twice daily. Sorting of CD4+ and CD8+ T cells was performed on PBMCs. This clone was found many times. Its target is not known. Sequencing templates came from extracted RNA that was reverse transcribed into cDNA. This table comes from immunoSEQ multiplex PCR, and its TCRdb copy is limited to in-frame clones, with some not included. The sample gives about 180,000 clones, about 47% of which show up once; about 9.5% is in the top ten. CDR3 length: 16 residues. The germline gives CDR1 MRHNA, CDR2 SNTAGT. V gave up 2 bases and J gave up 0 bases, with 8 bases separating them.

The starting material was CD8+ T cells sorted from blood, obtained at approximately week 52, from a patient treated with tofacitinib. The sequence was obtained from a human donor with alopecia areata. The chain carries TRBV6-4 and TRBJ2-6, with D possibly being TRBD1 (6 bases). CDR3 DNA: TGTGCCAGCAGTGACGGGGGCATCTCTGGGGCCAACGTCCTGACTTTC. It encodes CASSDGGISGANVLTF.